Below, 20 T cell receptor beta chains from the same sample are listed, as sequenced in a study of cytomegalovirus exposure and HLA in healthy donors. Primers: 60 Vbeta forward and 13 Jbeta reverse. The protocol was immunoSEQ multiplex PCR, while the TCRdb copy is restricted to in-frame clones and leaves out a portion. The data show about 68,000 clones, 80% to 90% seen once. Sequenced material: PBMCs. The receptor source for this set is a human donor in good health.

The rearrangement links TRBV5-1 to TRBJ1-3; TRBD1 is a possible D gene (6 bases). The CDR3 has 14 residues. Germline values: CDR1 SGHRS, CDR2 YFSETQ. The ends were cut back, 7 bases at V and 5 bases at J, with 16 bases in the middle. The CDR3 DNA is TGCGCCAGCGCCACAGGGAACCCCCGAAACACCATATATTTT. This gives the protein CASATGNPRNTIYF.

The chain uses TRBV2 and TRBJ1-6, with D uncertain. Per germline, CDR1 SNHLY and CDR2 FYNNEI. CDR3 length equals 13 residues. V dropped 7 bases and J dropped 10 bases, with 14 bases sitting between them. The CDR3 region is CASNRGLVSPLHF. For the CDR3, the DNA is TGTGCCAGCAATCGAGGCCTCGTGTCACCCCTCCACTTT.

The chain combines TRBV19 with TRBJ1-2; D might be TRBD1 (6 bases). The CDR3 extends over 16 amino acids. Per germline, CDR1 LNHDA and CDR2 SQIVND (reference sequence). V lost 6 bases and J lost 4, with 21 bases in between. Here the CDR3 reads CASSISTGLSFYGYTF. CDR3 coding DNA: TGTGCCAGTAGCATATCGACAGGCCTATCATTCTATGGCTACACCTTC.

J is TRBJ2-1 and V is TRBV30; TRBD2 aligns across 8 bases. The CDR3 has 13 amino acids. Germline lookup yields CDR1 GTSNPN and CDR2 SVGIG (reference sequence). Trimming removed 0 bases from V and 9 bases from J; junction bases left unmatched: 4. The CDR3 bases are TGTGCCTGGAGTGTATCAGCGGGGGTTGAGCAGTTCTTC. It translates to CAWSVSAGVEQFF.

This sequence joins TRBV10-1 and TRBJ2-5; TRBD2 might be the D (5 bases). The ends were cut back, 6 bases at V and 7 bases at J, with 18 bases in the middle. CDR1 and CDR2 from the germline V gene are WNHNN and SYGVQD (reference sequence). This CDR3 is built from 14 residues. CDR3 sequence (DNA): TGCGCCAGCAGGCCGACCCCGGGGTCAAGGACCCAGTACTTC. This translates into CASRPTPGSRTQYF.

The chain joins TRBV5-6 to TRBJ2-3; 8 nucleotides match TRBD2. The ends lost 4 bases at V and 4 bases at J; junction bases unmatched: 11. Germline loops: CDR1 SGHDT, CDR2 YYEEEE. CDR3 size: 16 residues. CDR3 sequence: CASSLELGGVADTQYF. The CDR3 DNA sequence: TGTGCCAGCAGCCTAGAGCTCGGGGGGGTCGCAGATACGCAGTATTTT.

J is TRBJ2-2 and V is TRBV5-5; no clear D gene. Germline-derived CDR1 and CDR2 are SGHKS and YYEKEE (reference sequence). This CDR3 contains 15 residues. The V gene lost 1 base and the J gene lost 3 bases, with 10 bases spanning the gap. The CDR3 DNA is TGTGCCAGCAGCTTGCTAAGCCAGGACACCGGGGAGCTGTTTTTT. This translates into CASSLLSQDTGELFF.

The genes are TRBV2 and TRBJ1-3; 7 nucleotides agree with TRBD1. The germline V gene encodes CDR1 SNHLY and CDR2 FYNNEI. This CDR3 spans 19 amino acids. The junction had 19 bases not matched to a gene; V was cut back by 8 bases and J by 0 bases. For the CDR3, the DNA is TGTGCCAGCTATATTCTGACAGGGATAGAACACCGCTCTGGAAACACCATATATTTT. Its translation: CASYILTGIEHRSGNTIYF.

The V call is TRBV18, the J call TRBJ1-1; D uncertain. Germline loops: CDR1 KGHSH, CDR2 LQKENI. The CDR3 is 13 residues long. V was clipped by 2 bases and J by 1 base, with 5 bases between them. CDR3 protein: CASSPSGNTEAFF. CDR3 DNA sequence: TGTGCCAGCTCACCATCAGGGAACACTGAAGCTTTCTTT.

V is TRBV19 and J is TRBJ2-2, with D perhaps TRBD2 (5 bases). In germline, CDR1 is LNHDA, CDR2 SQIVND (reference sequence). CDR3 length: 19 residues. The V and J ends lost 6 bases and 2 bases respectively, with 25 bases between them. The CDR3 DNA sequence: TGTGCCAGTAGCCTCCGGGGAAACCGTGTTACCCTTAACACCGGGGAGCTGTTTTTT. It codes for CASSLRGNRVTLNTGELFF.

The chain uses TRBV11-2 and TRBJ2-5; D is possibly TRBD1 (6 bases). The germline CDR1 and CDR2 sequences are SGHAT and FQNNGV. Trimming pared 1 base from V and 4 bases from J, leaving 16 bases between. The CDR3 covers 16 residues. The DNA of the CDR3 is TGTGCCAGCAGCTTAGGGTACACAGGGAGAAGAGAGACCCAGTACTTC. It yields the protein CASSLGYTGRRETQYF.

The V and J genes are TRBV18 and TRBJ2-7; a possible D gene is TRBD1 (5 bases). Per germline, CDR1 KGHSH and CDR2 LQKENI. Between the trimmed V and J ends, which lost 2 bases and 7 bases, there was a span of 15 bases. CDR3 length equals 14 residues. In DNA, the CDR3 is TGTGCCAGCTCACCAAAACAGGCCGAAGTGGAGCAGTACTTC. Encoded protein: CASSPKQAEVEQYF.

The CDR3 sequence: CSALQDHLFYGYTF. The CDR3 region has the DNA TGCAGCGCCCTACAGGATCATCTATTCTATGGCTACACCTTC. The gene calls are TRBV29-1 and TRBJ1-2, with D perhaps matching TRBD1 (5 bases). V was trimmed by 7 bases and J by 4 bases, leaving 19 bases between them. This CDR3 region has 14 residues. In germline, CDR1 is SQVTM, CDR2 ANQGSEA.

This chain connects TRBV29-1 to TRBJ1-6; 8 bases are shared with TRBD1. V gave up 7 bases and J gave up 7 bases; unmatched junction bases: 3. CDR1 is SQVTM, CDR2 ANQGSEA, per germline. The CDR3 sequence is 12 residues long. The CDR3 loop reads CSDGTGNSPLHF. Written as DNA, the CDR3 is TGCAGCGATGGGACAGGAAATTCACCCCTCCACTTT.

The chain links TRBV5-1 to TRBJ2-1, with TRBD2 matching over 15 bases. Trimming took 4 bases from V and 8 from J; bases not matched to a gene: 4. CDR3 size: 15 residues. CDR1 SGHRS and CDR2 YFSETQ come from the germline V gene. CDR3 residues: CASSTGTSGGYEQFF. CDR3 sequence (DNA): TGCGCCAGCAGCACCGGGACTAGCGGGGGGTATGAGCAGTTCTTC.

The CDR3 bases are TGCGCCAGCAGTTACGGACAGGATAGAAGCTATGGCTACACCTTC. It specifies CASSYGQDRSYGYTF. The gene calls are TRBV5-1 and TRBJ1-2; 7 bases align to TRBD1. Looked up from germline, CDR1 is SGHRS and CDR2 is YFSETQ. The CDR3 is 15 residues long. V was clipped by 5 bases and J by 4 bases; unmatched bases: 11.

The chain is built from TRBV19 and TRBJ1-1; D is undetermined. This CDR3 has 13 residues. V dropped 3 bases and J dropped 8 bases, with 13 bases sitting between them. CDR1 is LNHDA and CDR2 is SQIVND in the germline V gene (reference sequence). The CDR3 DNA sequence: TGTGCCAGTAGTATTTCGCCCGGTGCCGAAGCTTTCTTT. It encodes CASSISPGAEAFF. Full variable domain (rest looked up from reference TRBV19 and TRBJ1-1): DGGITQSPKYLFRKEGQNVTLSCEQNLNHDAMYWYRQDPGQGLRLIYYSQIVNDFQKGDIAEGYSVSREKKESFPLTVTSAQKNPTAFYLCASSISPGAEAFFGQGTRLTVV.

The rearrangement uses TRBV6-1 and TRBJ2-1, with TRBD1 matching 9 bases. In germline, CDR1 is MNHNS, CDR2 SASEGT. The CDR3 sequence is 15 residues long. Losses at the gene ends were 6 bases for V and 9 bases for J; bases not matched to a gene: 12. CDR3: CASSSETGGLAEQFF. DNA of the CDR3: TGTGCCAGCAGCTCTGAGACAGGGGGTCTCGCTGAGCAGTTCTTC.

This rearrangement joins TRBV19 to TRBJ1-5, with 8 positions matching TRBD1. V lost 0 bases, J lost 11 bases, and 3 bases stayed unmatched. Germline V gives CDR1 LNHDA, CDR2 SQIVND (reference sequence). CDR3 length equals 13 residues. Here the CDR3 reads CASSIDRGLAQHF. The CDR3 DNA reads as TGTGCCAGTAGTATAGACAGGGGGCTGGCCCAGCATTTT.

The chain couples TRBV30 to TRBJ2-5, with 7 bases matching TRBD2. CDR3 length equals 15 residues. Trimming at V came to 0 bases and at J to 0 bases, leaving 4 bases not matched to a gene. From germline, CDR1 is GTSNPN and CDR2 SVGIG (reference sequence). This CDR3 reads CAWSVGAGNQETQYF. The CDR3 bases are TGTGCCTGGAGTGTAGGAGCGGGGAACCAAGAGACCCAGTACTTC.